This TCR beta chain is from a study of blood T cell repertoires in COVID-19. Study as a whole: Italy, Spain and the United States were the sources of the convalescent and acute COVID-19 samples. Sources were T cells, B-cell-depleted T cells, or PBMCs; the material itself was cDNA or gDNA.

V lost 5 bases to trimming and J lost 5 bases, with 16 bases between them. The germline V gene has CDR1 LNHDA and CDR2 SQIVND (reference sequence). The CDR3 sequence is 15 residues long. The cohort comprised adults aged roughly 18 to 95 years residing in about two dozen US areas. The authors' processing: Cell counts per sample came from amplifying reference gene primers. Repertoires were generated with immunoSEQ multiplex PCR, while TCRdb's copy carries only in-frame clones and drops some. Clone size and the V and J calls come from that table; the DNA yielded D and trimming. The sample includes 200,000 to 250,000 clones, 86% of them seen just once.

The TCR was taken from a woman in her thirties or forties with acute COVID-19. Source material: PBMCs or T cells enriched from blood (not recorded which). The chain has TRBV19 and TRBJ1-5; a weak D match, TRBD1 (6 bases). CDR3 DNA sequence: TGTGCCAGTAGTGGGCCTCAGGGGCTACATCAGCCCCAGCATTTT. It translates to CASSGPQGLHQPQHF.